Included here is one T cell receptor (beta chain) sequence, with context. The antigen remains unidentified. The sample contains more than one DNA sequence encoding this CDR3. The data originate from a study of OX40 agonist ivuxolimab in advanced cancers. Looking at the study overall: Treatment received earlier with anti-PD-1, anti-PD-L1 or anti-CTLA-4 agents was allowed, and approximately 40% had some.

Study-level findings and limits: Researchers report that CD8+ T cells had, on average, more expanded clones than CD4+.

TCRdb's copy holds only in-frame clones and misses some; the assay was immunoSEQ multiplex PCR. Of about 43,000 clones in the sample, roughly 86% were seen once. The CDR3 is made up of 11 amino acids. CDR1 is SGDLS, CDR2 YYNGEE, per germline. The V gene lost 1 base and the J gene lost 7 bases, with 2 bases spanning the gap. The V and J genes are TRBV9 and TRBJ2-2, with no clear D. Sequencing used CD4+ or CD8+ T cells sorted from blood, obtained in a trial of the OX40 agonist ivuxolimab. This clonotype was obtained from an adult with an advanced solid tumor such as melanoma, head and neck, liver or kidney cancer. CDR3 loop: CASSVSGELFF. CDR3 in DNA: TGTGCCAGCAGCGTAAGCGGGGAGCTGTTTTTT.